Presented here are 18 T cell receptor beta chains from one specimen sequenced in a study of T cell responses to AZD1222 COVID-19 vaccine. The data were produced by immunoSEQ multiplex PCR, yet TCRdb's version contains in-frame clones alone and is incomplete. The data show some 110,000 clones, around 85% seen once. Specimen: peripheral blood, collected 28 days after the second AZD1222 dose. The receptors were gathered from an adult who received the AZD1222 COVID-19 vaccine.

The V call is TRBV5-1, the J call TRBJ2-5; TRBD1 matches 7 bases. Germline CDR1 is SGHRS and CDR2 is YFSETQ. Trimming took 3 bases from V and 3 from J; bases not matched to a gene: 5. The CDR3 totals 14 residues. Here the CDR3 DNA reads TGCGCCAGCAGCTATGGGACAGCGAAAGAGACCCAGTACTTC. Protein product: CASSYGTAKETQYF.

V usage is TRBV4-2 and J usage is TRBJ1-2; the match to TRBD1 covers 7 bases. V dropped 0 bases and J dropped 3; count of bases not matched to a gene: 7. Germline-derived CDR1 and CDR2 are LGHNA and YNFKEQ. The CDR3 totals 16 residues. The DNA for the CDR3 is TGTGCCAGCAGCCAAGATCTCGACAGGGTTTACTATGGCTACACCTTC. Protein: CASSQDLDRVYYGYTF.

The CDR3 here is CASSLGSGGRGAGTGELFF. The CDR3 DNA is TGTGCCAGCAGCTTAGGTTCGGGTGGAAGGGGCGCGGGCACCGGGGAGCTGTTTTTT. The chain uses TRBV7-6 and TRBJ2-2, with D perhaps given as TRBD1 or TRBD2 (5 bases each). V lost 1 base and J 4 bases, leaving 22 bases between the germline ends. The germline V gene has CDR1 SGHVS and CDR2 FNYEAQ. CDR3 length: 19 amino acids.

This clone was seen once. The chain combines TRBV30 with TRBJ1-3; perhaps TRBD1 as D (5 bases). V was shortened by 4 bases and J by 0 bases, with 10 bases between the two germline ends. The germline gives CDR1 GTSNPN, CDR2 SVGIG (reference sequence). There are 14 residues in the CDR3. The CDR3: CAWIDGTSGNTIYF. The CDR3 nucleotides are TGTGCCTGGATAGACGGGACCTCTGGAAACACCATATATTTT.

In DNA form, the CDR3 reads TGTGCCAACAATGGGTTAACAGGGAAATATAGCAATCAGCCCCAGCATTTT. Translation: CANNGLTGKYSNQPQHF. V gene TRBV21-1 combines with J gene TRBJ1-5; TRBD1 was called by the table and not checked on the DNA. TRBV21-1 is tagged as a pseudogene. The CDR3 runs to 17 residues.

The V and J genes are TRBV19 and TRBJ1-2; D call uncertain. V dropped 6 bases and J dropped 2 bases, with 19 bases sitting between them. The CDR3 consists of 16 residues. Germline values: CDR1 LNHDA, CDR2 SQIVND (reference sequence). DNA for the CDR3: TGTGCCAGTAGCGCAACGGTTCGGCCTTCAAACTATGGCTACACCTTC. Amino acid sequence: CASSATVRPSNYGYTF.

The V gene is TRBV19, the J gene TRBJ1-4; 9 bases are a match to TRBD1. The V gene's germline CDR1 is LNHDA and CDR2 SQIVND (reference sequence). After removal of 6 bases from V and 7 bases from J, the junction contained 6 bases not matched to a gene. There are 14 residues in the CDR3. The CDR3: CASRDRGGFEKLFF. CDR3 DNA: TGTGCCAGTAGAGACAGGGGGGGGTTTGAAAAACTGTTTTTT. The complete variable domain, with remaining parts taken from reference TRBV19 and TRBJ1-4, reads DGGITQSPKYLFRKEGQNVTLSCEQNLNHDAMYWYRQDPGQGLRLIYYSQIVNDFQKGDIAEGYSVSREKKESFPLTVTSAQKNPTAFYLCASRDRGGFEKLFFGSGTQLSVL.

The J gene is TRBJ2-7, the V gene TRBV30; D perhaps matches TRBD1 (6 bases). From germline, CDR1 is GTSNPN and CDR2 SVGIG (reference sequence). V was cut by 0 bases and J by 10 bases, with 10 bases left in between. This CDR3 has 11 amino acids. CDR3 residues: CAWSVGTIQYF. Here the CDR3 DNA reads TGTGCCTGGAGTGTTGGGACAATACAGTACTTC.

A few counts support this clone. The chain recombines TRBV10-1 with TRBJ2-7; D gene unclear. Germline V gives CDR1 WNHNN, CDR2 SYGVQD (reference sequence). The CDR3 consists of 13 residues. Trimming stripped 2 bases from V and 5 bases from J, with 10 bases between. The CDR3 is CASSERAVNEQYF. The DNA for the CDR3 is TGCGCCAGCAGTGAGAGGGCTGTGAACGAGCAGTACTTC.

There are a few counts of this clone. The rearrangement links TRBV6-1 to TRBJ1-4, with 8 bases identical to TRBD1. The V segment lost 0 bases and the J segment 14 bases; nucleotides outside the gene matches: 14. Germline loops: CDR1 MNHNS, CDR2 SASEGT. CDR3 length: 16 amino acids. CDR3 sequence (DNA): TGTGCCAGCAGTGAAGCGATGACAGGGGCCCTATATCGGCTGTTTTTT. Protein sequence: CASSEAMTGALYRLFF.

The chain joins TRBV4-3 to TRBJ1-5; D is perhaps TRBD1 (6 bases). Trimming removed 4 bases from V and 1 base from J, with 23 bases in between. Germline V gene lookup returns CDR1 LGHNA and CDR2 YSLEER. The CDR3 runs to 19 residues. The CDR3 nucleotides read TGCGCCAGCAGCCCAGAAGCAGAGATCAGGGGAAGGAGCAATCAGCCCCAGCATTTT. This gives the protein CASSPEAEIRGRSNQPQHF.

This clone was recorded only once. The CDR3 DNA sequence: TGTGCCAGTACCCCGACAGTCTACAATCAGCCCCAGCATTTT. It specifies CASTPTVYNQPQHF. This chain connects TRBV19 to TRBJ1-5; tentative D call: TRBD1 (5 bases). Germline V lookup: CDR1 LNHDA, CDR2 SQIVND (reference sequence). The V end lost 7 bases, the J end lost 3 bases, and 13 bases lay between the germline ends. There are 14 residues in the CDR3.

This chain connects TRBV12-3 or TRBV12-4 to TRBJ2-1; D might be TRBD1 (5 bases). The CDR3 has 13 residues. V was cut by 6 bases and J by 8 bases, with 14 bases left in between. Written as DNA, the CDR3 is TGTGCCAGCAGCCCTCCAGGGTACCATGAGCAGTTCTTC. Protein product: CASSPPGYHEQFF.

The CDR3 DNA reads TGTGCCAGCAGCTTAATGCGGGGGACAGGCTATGGCTACACCTTC. Translated, it gives CASSLMRGTGYGYTF. The V and J genes are TRBV7-3 and TRBJ1-2; 8 bases map to TRBD1. The V gene end was trimmed by 1 base and the J gene end by 4 bases; junction bases not matched to a gene: 5. The germline V gene encodes CDR1 SGHTA and CDR2 FQGTGA. This CDR3 spans 15 amino acids.

The V and J genes are TRBV30 and TRBJ1-6; D possibly corresponds to TRBD1 (5 bases). Trimming stripped 3 bases from V and 0 bases from J, with 21 bases between. The CDR3 is made up of 19 amino acids. Germline V gene data show CDR1 as GTSNPN and CDR2 as SVGIG (reference sequence). The CDR3 DNA follows: TGTGCCTGGAGAGACAGCCAGGGAGTAAAGAGCTCCTATAATTCACCCCTCCACTTT. Protein sequence: CAWRDSQGVKSSYNSPLHF.

J is TRBJ1-5 and V is TRBV6-5; the D gene is possibly TRBD1 (5 bases). Trimming shortened V by 2 bases and J by 6 bases, and 11 bases separated the two germline ends. The germline V gene has CDR1 MNHEY and CDR2 SVGAGI. This CDR3 region has 14 residues. The CDR3 is CASSYGAGTQPQHF. DNA for the CDR3: TGTGCCAGCAGTTACGGGGCAGGGACTCAGCCCCAGCATTTT.

The chain combines TRBV5-1 with TRBJ2-2, with D tentatively TRBD2 (6 bases). CDR1 and CDR2 (germline): SGHRS, YFSETQ. V was pared by 2 bases and J by 0 bases, with 8 bases between. The CDR3 runs to 15 residues. The DNA of the CDR3 is TGCGCCAGCAGCTTCGGGACTCCGAACACCGGGGAGCTGTTTTTT. Translation gives CASSFGTPNTGELFF.

The chain recombines TRBV7-2 with TRBJ2-5, with D perhaps matching TRBD2 (6 bases). The CDR3 runs 14 residues. The V gene's germline CDR1 is SGHTA and CDR2 FQGNSA. Trimming took 5 bases from V and 2 from J, leaving 12 bases between them. The CDR3 protein is CASSPSSVQETQYF. CDR3 nucleotides: TGTGCCAGCAGCCCGTCTAGCGTACAAGAGACCCAGTACTTC.